This T cell receptor (beta chain) stems from a study of blood T cells in healthy people across ages. Overall study: Through template switching, about one barcoded beta molecule was captured per two T cells, as measured in model experiments.

Trimming removed 5 bases at V and 7 bases at J, with 18 bases between. The CDR3 loop spans 15 amino acids. Extracted total RNA amounted to at least 5.5 micrograms for each sample. The sample holds a few counts of this clonotype. A second about 7 to 12 cycle PCR used barcoded and J-beta primers. A tag from a template-switch adaptor with 12 random nucleotides marked each cDNA molecule. MiXCR was run by TCRdb on the 5' RACE reads, yielding one entry per CDR3 protein. Among fewer than 800,000 distinct CDR3 sequences listed, less than 40% were seen once. The source material was blood. This clonotype was sampled from an elderly woman in good health. The chain couples TRBV12-3 or TRBV12-4 to TRBJ1-5; possibly TRBD1 for D (5 bases). The CDR3 DNA follows: TGTGCCAGCAGTGTGACATTGGGGGTGACACAGCCCCAGCATTTT. Its translation is CASSVTLGVTQPQHF.